This T cell receptor (beta chain) was recovered during a study of blood T cells in healthy people across ages. Total RNA extracted from each sample amounted to at least 5.5 micrograms. A sample-barcoded 5' primer and a J-beta primer mix were used in a second PCR of roughly 6 to 12 cycles. TCRdb passed the 5' RACE reads through MiXCR, listing each CDR3 protein once. The repertoire holds 600,000 to 850,000 distinct CDR3 sequences, roughly 43% seen once, with 20% to 25% in the top ten. This sequence originates from a woman aged 55 to 70 in good health. Sequenced input: blood.

Here the CDR3 reads CSVGPRTGNTEAFF. CDR3 DNA: TGCAGCGTTGGCCCCAGGACAGGCAACACTGAAGCTTTCTTT. The chain employs TRBV29-1 and TRBJ1-1, with 7 bases fitting TRBD1. The length of the CDR3 is 14 residues. The J segment lost 2 bases and the V segment lost 4 bases, leaving 7 bases of the junction unmatched. CDR1 is SQVTM and CDR2 is ANQGSEA in the germline V gene.